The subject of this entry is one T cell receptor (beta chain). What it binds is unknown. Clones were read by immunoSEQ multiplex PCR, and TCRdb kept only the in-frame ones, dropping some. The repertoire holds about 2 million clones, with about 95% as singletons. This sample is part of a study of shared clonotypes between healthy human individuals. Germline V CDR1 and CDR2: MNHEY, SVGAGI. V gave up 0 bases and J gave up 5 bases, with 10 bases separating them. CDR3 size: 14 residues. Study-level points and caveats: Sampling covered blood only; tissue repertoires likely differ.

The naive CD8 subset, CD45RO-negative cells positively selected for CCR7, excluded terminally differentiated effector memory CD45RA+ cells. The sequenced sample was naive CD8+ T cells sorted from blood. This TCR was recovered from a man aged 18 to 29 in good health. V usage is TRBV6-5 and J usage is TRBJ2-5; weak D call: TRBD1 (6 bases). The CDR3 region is CASSYSPGDETQYF. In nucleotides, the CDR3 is TGTGCCAGCAGTTACTCACCAGGGGATGAGACCCAGTACTTC.